This TCR beta chain stems from a study of blood T cell repertoires in COVID-19. Germline loops: CDR1 LGHNA, CDR2 YSLEER. Trimming took off 0 bases at V and 3 bases at J, with 17 bases between the two ends. The CDR3 extends over 17 amino acids. TCRdb's table, derived via immunoSEQ multiplex PCR, lists solely in-frame clones and lacks some. The top ten clones hold around 6% of a sample with 70,000 to 95,000 clones, about 92% of them seen once. Source material: peripheral blood. The origin of this receptor is a woman in her sixties with active COVID-19. The chain links TRBV4-3 to TRBJ1-2; perhaps TRBD1 as D (6 bases). CDR3 sequence reads: CASSQDESGRGYYGYTF. For the CDR3, the DNA is TGCGCCAGCAGCCAAGATGAGTCGGGCAGGGGATACTATGGCTACACCTTC.